These 21 T cell receptor beta chains were all obtained from the same sample, sequenced in a study of blood T cells in healthy people across ages. Using a J-beta primer mix together with a sample-barcoded 5' primer, a second PCR was run for about 6 to 12 cycles. TCRdb re-analysed the 5' RACE reads in MiXCR, keeping a single row per CDR3 protein. Among around 1.7 million distinct CDR3 sequences listed, under 30% were seen once. The sample comprised blood. The receptors derive from a woman aged 25 to 45 in good health.

This clonotype was counted many times. This chain connects TRBV3-1 to TRBJ2-7; 7 positions match TRBD2. Trimming removed 4 bases from V and 7 bases from J; junction bases left unmatched: 16. The germline gives CDR1 LGHDT, CDR2 YNNKEL (reference sequence). The CDR3 has 16 residues. CDR3 sequence reads: CASSPREGSGSSEQYF. CDR3 nucleotides: TGTGCCAGCAGCCCAAGGGAGGGTAGCGGGTCGAGTGAGCAGTACTTC.

The rearrangement joins TRBV2 to TRBJ1-2, with TRBD1 as a possible D gene (5 bases). The V and J ends lost 5 bases and 8 bases respectively, with 24 bases between them. The germline V gene encodes CDR1 SNHLY and CDR2 FYNNEI. The CDR3 has 16 residues. In DNA, the CDR3 is TGTGCCAGCAGTTACGTGACGGTGGGGGTGCGATTCGGCTACACCTTC. Amino acid sequence: CASSYVTVGVRFGYTF.

This clonotype was counted only a few times. V and J are TRBV30 and TRBJ2-3, with 8 bases matching TRBD2. Germline V gives CDR1 GTSNPN, CDR2 SVGIG (reference sequence). Trimming cost V 6 bases and J 2 bases; bases outside gene matches: 1. The CDR3 runs to 12 residues. The DNA for the CDR3 is TGTGCCTGTAGCGGGATCACAGATACGCAGTATTTT. Protein: CACSGITDTQYF.

A remark on this clonotype: One end of the junction fails to match germline, which may point to a read error. This chain joins TRBV12-3 or TRBV12-4 and TRBJ2-4, with D tentatively TRBD1 or TRBD2 (5 bases each). The CDR3 totals 16 residues. CDR3 amino acids: CASILNGALGKNIQYF. In nucleotides, the CDR3 is TGTGCTAGCATACTAAACGGGGCCCTCGGCAAAAACATTCAGTACTTC.

The table lists this clonotype with many counts. J is TRBJ2-5 and V is TRBV7-8; 7 bases are shared with TRBD1. V lost 5 bases, J lost 1 base, and 10 bases stayed unmatched. CDR3 length equals 16 residues. Germline CDR1 reads SGHVS; CDR2 reads FQNEAQ. The chain's CDR3 is CASSRTNRGVQETQYF. The CDR3 DNA reads as TGTGCCAGCAGCCGAACCAACAGGGGCGTCCAAGAGACCCAGTACTTC.

The table lists this clonotype with a few counts. The chain employs TRBV7-6 and TRBJ1-3; a possible D gene is TRBD1 (6 bases). V lost 2 bases, J lost 4 bases, and 24 bases lay in between. Looked up from germline, CDR1 is SGHVS and CDR2 is FNYEAQ. The CDR3 length is 19 residues. The CDR3 nucleotides read TGTGCCAGCAGCTTATGGAAACGGGAAGAGAGGACAGTCGGAAACACCATATATTTT. Its translation is CASSLWKREERTVGNTIYF.

In this sample, this clonotype turned up many times. The V gene is TRBV7-2, the J gene TRBJ2-1; 8 positions agree with TRBD1. Germline V gene lookup returns CDR1 SGHTA and CDR2 FQGNSA. The CDR3 sequence is 15 residues long. V was clipped by 3 bases and J by 1 base; unmatched bases: 2. CDR3 loop: CASSFRDRSYNEQFF. The CDR3 coding sequence is TGTGCCAGCAGCTTTCGGGACAGGTCCTACAATGAGCAGTTCTTC. Full variable domain (missing parts from reference TRBV7-2 and TRBJ2-1): GAGVSQSPSNKVTEKGKDVELRCDPISGHTALYWYRQSLGQGLEFLIYFQGNSAPDKSGLPSDRFSAERTGGSVSTLTIQRTQQEDSAVYLCASSFRDRSYNEQFFGPGTRLTVL.

This clonotype was detected ten times or more. The J gene is TRBJ1-6, the V gene TRBV6-5; possible D gene TRBD1, 6 bases. With 7 bases removed from V and 4 bases from J, the gap between germline ends came to 17 bases. In germline, CDR1 is MNHEY, CDR2 SVGAGI. The CDR3 sequence is 16 residues long. CDR3 bases: TGTGCCAGCAAAAAGATGGCAGGGGAGTATAATTCACCCCTCCACTTT. Translating it yields CASKKMAGEYNSPLHF.

The chain couples TRBV9 to TRBJ1-1; TRBD1 matches at 7 bases. This CDR3 comprises 16 residues. Germline V gene sequence: CDR1 SGDLS, CDR2 YYNGEE. With 4 bases clipped from V and 3 bases from J, the junction kept 12 bases outside the gene matches. The CDR3 sequence is CASSPSLGTGDTEAFF. As DNA, the CDR3 is TGTGCCAGCAGCCCTTCTCTAGGTACAGGGGACACTGAAGCTTTCTTT.

V gene TRBV11-2 combines with J gene TRBJ2-7, with D unclear. V lost 3 bases and J lost 4, with 13 bases in between. The CDR3 spans 14 residues. Germline values: CDR1 SGHAT, CDR2 FQNNGV. This chain's CDR3 is CASSLTDDLYEQYF. CDR3 sequence (DNA): TGTGCCAGCAGCTTGACGGACGACTTATACGAGCAGTACTTC.

This clonotype was detected a few times. J is TRBJ2-6 and V is TRBV7-2; D ambiguous. Trimming shortened V by 2 bases and J by 0 bases, and 11 bases separated the two germline ends. The germline CDR1 and CDR2 sequences are SGHTA and FQGNSA. The CDR3 runs to 17 residues. CDR3 protein: CASSLQEFSSGANVLTF. As DNA, the CDR3 is TGTGCCAGCAGCTTACAGGAATTTAGCTCTGGGGCCAACGTCCTGACTTTC.

This sequence joins TRBV20-1 and TRBJ2-2; D gene uncertain. V dropped 1 base and J dropped 4 bases, with 7 bases sitting between them. Germline values: CDR1 DFQATT, CDR2 SNEGSKA (reference sequence). The CDR3 has 13 residues. This chain's CDR3 is CSARVTATGELFF. CDR3 nucleotides: TGCAGTGCTAGAGTAACAGCCACCGGGGAGCTGTTTTTT.

The table lists this clonotype with a few counts. The V gene is TRBV12-3 or TRBV12-4, the J gene TRBJ2-1; tentative D call: TRBD2 (5 bases). V lost 2 bases and J lost 4, with 12 bases in between. The CDR3 is made up of 15 amino acids. The CDR3 coding sequence is TGTGCCAGCAGTTTACAGGTAGCGAATTACAATGAGCAGTTCTTC. This encodes CASSLQVANYNEQFF.

This clonotype has ten or more counts. The chain recombines TRBV12-3 or TRBV12-4 with TRBJ2-1, with 11 bases fitting TRBD2. The CDR3 runs 17 residues. The V and J ends lost 4 bases and 2 bases, in that order; junction bases with no gene match: 7. CDR3 region: CASSSVLTSGTYNEQFF. The CDR3 bases are TGTGCCAGCAGTTCAGTGTTGACTAGCGGGACCTACAATGAGCAGTTCTTC.

The table lists this clonotype with many counts. In nucleotides, the CDR3 is TGTGCCAGCAGCCAAAGGAGTAGCGCCTACGAGCAGTACTTC. Amino acid sequence: CASSQRSSAYEQYF. The genes are TRBV7-2 and TRBJ2-7, with D possibly matching TRBD2 (5 bases). The V end was cut by 5 bases, the J end by 2 bases, with 13 bases between. This CDR3 spans 14 amino acids. CDR1 is SGHTA, CDR2 FQGNSA, per germline. Using reference TRBV7-2 and TRBJ2-7 for the parts outside the CDR3, the full variable domain is GAGVSQSPSNKVTEKGKDVELRCDPISGHTALYWYRQSLGQGLEFLIYFQGNSAPDKSGLPSDRFSAERTGGSVSTLTIQRTQQEDSAVYLCASSQRSSAYEQYFGPGTRLTVT.

This chain joins TRBV2 and TRBJ2-7; D not resolved. TRBJ2-5 explains the end of the DNA better; the J call may be wrong. This CDR3 spans 13 amino acids. From germline, CDR1 is SNHLY and CDR2 FYNNEI. CDR3 DNA sequence: TGTGCCAGCAGTGAAGCGATGTGGGGGACCCAGTACTTC. This translates into CASSEAMWGTQYF.

At least ten counts were recorded for this clonotype. This sequence joins TRBV3-1 and TRBJ2-7; D gene unclear. The CDR3 length is 13 residues. Germline V gene lookup returns CDR1 LGHDT and CDR2 YNNKEL (reference sequence). V was cut by 4 bases and J by 4 bases, with 11 bases left in between. CDR3 sequence: CASSLRPVYEQYF. In DNA, the CDR3 is TGTGCCAGCAGCCTCCGACCGGTATACGAGCAGTACTTC.

Many counts were recorded for this clonotype. The rearrangement uses TRBV20-1 and TRBJ1-2, with a weak D call TRBD1 (6 bases). The germline V and J ends were trimmed by 0 bases and 5 bases, with 13 bases remaining between them. Looked up from germline, CDR1 is DFQATT and CDR2 is SNEGSKA (reference sequence). The CDR3 contains 14 residues. The CDR3 here is CSARDPGQGYGYTF. CDR3 DNA: TGCAGTGCTAGAGACCCAGGGCAGGGGTATGGCTACACCTTC.

This clonotype was found a few times. The rearrangement links TRBV12-3 or TRBV12-4 to TRBJ2-1; 7 bases are shared with TRBD2. The CDR3 is 14 amino acids. J lost 8 bases, V lost 1 base, and 5 bases had no gene match. In DNA, the CDR3 is TGTGCCAGCAGTTTAGACCCGGGGGGTCATGAGCAGTTCTTC. It translates to CASSLDPGGHEQFF.

This clonotype has a handful of counts. The rearrangement uses TRBV7-2 and TRBJ1-2; maybe TRBD1 (6 bases). V dropped 1 base and J dropped 7 bases, with 13 bases sitting between them. The germline V gene encodes CDR1 SGHTA and CDR2 FQGNSA. CDR3 length equals 14 residues. This chain's CDR3 is CASSLERGQPGYTF. In nucleotides, the CDR3 is TGTGCCAGCAGCTTAGAGAGGGGACAACCTGGCTACACCTTC.

The J gene is TRBJ2-6, the V gene TRBV6-1; D ambiguous. CDR3 size: 19 residues. Per the germline V gene, CDR1 is MNHNS and CDR2 is SASEGT. The ends were cut back, 3 bases at V and 3 bases at J, with 21 bases in the middle. CDR3 nucleotides: TGTGCCAGCAGTGATCTATTTGTAGGAATGGTTGGTGGGGCCAACGTCCTGACTTTC. Translating gives CASSDLFVGMVGGANVLTF.